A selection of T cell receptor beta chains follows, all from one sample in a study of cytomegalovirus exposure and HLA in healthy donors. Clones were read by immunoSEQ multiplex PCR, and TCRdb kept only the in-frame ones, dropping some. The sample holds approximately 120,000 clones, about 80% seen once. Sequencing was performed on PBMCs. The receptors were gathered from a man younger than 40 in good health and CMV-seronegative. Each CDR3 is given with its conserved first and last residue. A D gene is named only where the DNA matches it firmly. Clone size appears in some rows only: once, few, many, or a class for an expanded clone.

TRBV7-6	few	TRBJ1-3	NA	TGTGCCAGCAGCCTCAAGGCCTGGAGCTCTGGAAACACCATATATTTT	CASSLKAWSSGNTIYF
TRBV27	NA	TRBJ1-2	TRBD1	TGTGCCAGCAGTTATCCCGCCTACATGCCAAAAATCGAGGACAGGGACGGTGGCTACACCTTC	CASSYPAYMPKIEDRDGGYTF
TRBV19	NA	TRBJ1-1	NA	TGTGCCAGTAGGAGGGGGTTGGCTGAAGCTTTCTTT	CASRRGLAEAFF
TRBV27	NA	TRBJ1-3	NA	TGTGCCAGCAGTTTAAGGGGCTCTGGAAACACCATATATTTT	CASSLRGSGNTIYF
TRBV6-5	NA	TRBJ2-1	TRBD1	TGTGCCAGCTGCCGGGACAGGGGTAACAATGAGCAGTTCTTC	CASCRDRGNNEQFF
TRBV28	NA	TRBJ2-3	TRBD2	TGTGCCAGCAGTCCGGACGTCCTAGCGGGAGGGCGTAGAACAGATACGCAGTATTTT	CASSPDVLAGGRRTDTQYF
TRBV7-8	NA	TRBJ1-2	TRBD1	TGTGCCAGCAGCTTCGGGGAGACAGGGCCTCTTGGCTACACCTTC	CASSFGETGPLGYTF
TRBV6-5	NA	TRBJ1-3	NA	TGTGCCAGCAGTTACGGAGAAAGTGGAAACACCATATATTTT	CASSYGESGNTIYF
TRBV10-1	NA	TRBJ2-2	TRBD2	TGCGCCAGCAGTCCCGGGACTAGCGGGAACACCGGGGAGCTGTTTTTT	CASSPGTSGNTGELFF
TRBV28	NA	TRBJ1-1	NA	TGTGCCAGCAGTTCCCCTGGAGGGGTGAACACTGAAGCTTTCTTT	CASSSPGGVNTEAFF
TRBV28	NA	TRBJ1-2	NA	TGTGCCATCAGAACAGGGCGACCTACTAACTATGGCTACACCTTC	CAIRTGRPTNYGYTF
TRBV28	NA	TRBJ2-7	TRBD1	TGTGCCACTTGGGACAGGTACTCCTACGAGCAGTACTTC	CATWDRYSYEQYF
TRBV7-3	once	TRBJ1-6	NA	TGTGCCAGCAGCTTACAGGCGAATTCACCCCTCCACTTT	CASSLQANSPLHF
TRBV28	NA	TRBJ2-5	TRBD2	TGTGCCAGCAGTTTAGCGGGGGAGAACCTTCAAGAGACCCAGTACTTC	CASSLAGENLQETQYF
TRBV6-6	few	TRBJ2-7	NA	TGTGCCAGCAGCTACACAGGGAAGGAGCAGTACTTC	CASSYTGKEQYF
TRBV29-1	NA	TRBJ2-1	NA	TGCAGCGTTCGTCAGGGGTCCTACAATGAGCAGTTCTTC	CSVRQGSYNEQFF
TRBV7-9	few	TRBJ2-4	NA	TGTGCCAGCAGCTTATCATTAGCCAAAAACATTCAGTACTTC	CASSLSLAKNIQYF
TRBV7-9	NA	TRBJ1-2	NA	TGTGCCAGCGGAACAGCGCGGGGCTATGGCTACACCTTC	CASGTARGYGYTF
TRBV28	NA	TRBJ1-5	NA	TGTGCCAGCAGTTTAACACAGGGATTTAATCAGCCCCAGCATTTT	CASSLTQGFNQPQHF
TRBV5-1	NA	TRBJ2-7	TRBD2	TGCGCCAGCAGCTTCCCGAGGACTAGCGGGGGACTCGCCTACGAGCAGTACTTC	CASSFPRTSGGLAYEQYF
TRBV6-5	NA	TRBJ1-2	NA	TGTGCCAGCAGTTCGGGCCTTAGCGGCTATGGCTACACCTTC	CASSSGLSGYGYTF
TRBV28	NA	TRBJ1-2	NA	TGTGCCAGCAGTTTTCGGGCTAACTATGGCTACACCTTC	CASSFRANYGYTF
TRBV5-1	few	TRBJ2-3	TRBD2	TGCGCCAGCAGCTTGGAGGCTAGCGGGGTAACAGATACGCAGTATTTT	CASSLEASGVTDTQYF
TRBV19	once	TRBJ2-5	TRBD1	TGTGCCAGTAGTATAGGACAGGGTATTGGCGAGACCCAGTACTTC	CASSIGQGIGETQYF
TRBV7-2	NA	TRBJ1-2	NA	TGTGCCAGCAGCTTTTCCCGCCGGAGGAACAACTATGGCTACACCTTC	CASSFSRRRNNYGYTF
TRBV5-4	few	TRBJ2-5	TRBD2	TGTGCCAGCAGCTGGGGACTAGCGGGAGTATTGAGAGAGACCCAGTACTTC	CASSWGLAGVLRETQYF
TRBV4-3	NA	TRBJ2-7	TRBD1	TGCGCCAGCAGCCCCGGGACAGGCTCCTACGAGCAGTACTTC	CASSPGTGSYEQYF
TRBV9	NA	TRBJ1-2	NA	TGTGCCAGCAGCGGAGAGGGCATGGGAGGTGGCTACACCTTC	CASSGEGMGGGYTF
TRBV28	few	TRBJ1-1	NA	TGTGCCAGCAGTTTGGCGGCACAGAACACTGAAGCTTTCTTT	CASSLAAQNTEAFF
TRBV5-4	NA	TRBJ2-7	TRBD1	TGTGCCAGCAGCGGTAAAATGGGACAGGGGAGCCACGAGCAGTACTTC	CASSGKMGQGSHEQYF
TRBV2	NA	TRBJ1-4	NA	TGTGCCAGCAGTGTGAGGGATGCTAATGAAAAACTGTTTTTT	CASSVRDANEKLFF
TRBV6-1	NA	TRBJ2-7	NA	TGTGCCAGCAGTTCCCGGACAGAGGCCCACGAGCAGTACTTC	CASSSRTEAHEQYF
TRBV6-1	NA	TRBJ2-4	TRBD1	TGTGCCAGCAGCCCTAGGACAGGGGGCAACAACATTCAGTACTTC	CASSPRTGGNNIQYF
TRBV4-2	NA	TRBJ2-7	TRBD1	TGTGCCAGCAGCCAAAAAACCGGGACAGGGGCCTCGATCCCCTACGAGCAGTACTTC	CASSQKTGTGASIPYEQYF
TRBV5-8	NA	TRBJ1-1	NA	TGTGCCAGCAGCTTGGAAGGAGGGAGTCTATTCAACACTGAAGCTTTCTTT	CASSLEGGSLFNTEAFF
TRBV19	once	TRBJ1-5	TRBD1	TGTGCCAGTAGTATAGTTCCGGGACAGAGGTTTAGCAATCAGCCCCAGCATTTT	CASSIVPGQRFSNQPQHF
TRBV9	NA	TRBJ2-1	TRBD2	TGTGCCAGCAGCGTAGGTCTAGCGGGAGTCTCCAATGAGCAGTTCTTC	CASSVGLAGVSNEQFF
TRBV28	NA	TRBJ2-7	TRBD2	TGTGCCAGCAGTATCGGGACTAGCGGGAGGTTCTACGAGCAGTACTTC	CASSIGTSGRFYEQYF
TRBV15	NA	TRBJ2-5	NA	TGTGCCACCAGCAGAGATAGGGGTTGGCAAGAGACCCAGTACTTC	CATSRDRGWQETQYF
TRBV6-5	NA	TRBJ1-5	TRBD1	TGTGCCAGCAGTTATGGGGACAGGGGAGAGGGTCAGCCCCAGCATTTT	CASSYGDRGEGQPQHF
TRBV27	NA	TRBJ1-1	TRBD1	TGTGCCAGCAGTTCCTTACAGGGGATGAGAAACACTGAAGCTTTCTTT	CASSSLQGMRNTEAFF
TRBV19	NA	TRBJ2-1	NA	TGTGCCAGTAGCCCCTCAGGGGTCTACAATGAGCAGTTCTTC	CASSPSGVYNEQFF
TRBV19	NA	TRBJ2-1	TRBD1	TGTGCCAGTAGGGGGACAGGGTGGTTCGATGAGCAGTTCTTC	CASRGTGWFDEQFF
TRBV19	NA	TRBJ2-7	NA	TGTGCCAGTAGTATAGGGGGCAGTGGGGACTACGAGCAGTACTTC	CASSIGGSGDYEQYF
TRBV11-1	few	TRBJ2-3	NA	TGTGCCAGCAGCTTATCGGATACGCAGTATTTT	CASSLSDTQYF
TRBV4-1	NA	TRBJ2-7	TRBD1	TGCGCCAGCAGCCAACCAGGGACAGGGGGAAACTACGAGCAGTACTTC	CASSQPGTGGNYEQYF
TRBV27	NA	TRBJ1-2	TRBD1	TGTGCCAGCAGTTTATGGGCAGGGGGCGGTTATGGCTACACCTTC	CASSLWAGGGYGYTF
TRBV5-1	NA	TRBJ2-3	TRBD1	TGCGCCAGCAGCTTGGAGGGGCAGGGGGCTGTAGATACGCAGTATTTT	CASSLEGQGAVDTQYF
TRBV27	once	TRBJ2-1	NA	TGTGCCAGCAGTTCTCGGACTACCTCCACCTCCTACAATGAGCAGTTCTTC	CASSSRTTSTSYNEQFF
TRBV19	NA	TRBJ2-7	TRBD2	TGTGCCAGCAGCCGACTAGCGGGTTCCTACGAGCAGTACTTC	CASSRLAGSYEQYF
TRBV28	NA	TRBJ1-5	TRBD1	TGTGCCAGCAGTTTGACAGGGCGTAGCAATCAGCCCCAGCATTTT	CASSLTGRSNQPQHF
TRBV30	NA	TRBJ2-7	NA	TGTGCCTGGAGTCCATCCGGGACAAAATACGAGCAGTACTTC	CAWSPSGTKYEQYF
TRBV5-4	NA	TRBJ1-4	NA	TGTGCCAGCAGCCGCAAGTCATCCGGTCTTAATGAAAAACTGTTTTTT	CASSRKSSGLNEKLFF
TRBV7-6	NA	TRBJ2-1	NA	TGTGCCAGCAGCATCAGCCCCGGGAACTACAATGAGCAGTTCTTC	CASSISPGNYNEQFF
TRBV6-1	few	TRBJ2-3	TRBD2	TGTGCCAGCAGTGAAAGCGGGGGAGGGGTAGATACGCAGTATTTT	CASSESGGGVDTQYF
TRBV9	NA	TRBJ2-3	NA	TGTGCCAGCAGCTCTAATCACGGGGGAGATACGCAGTATTTT	CASSSNHGGDTQYF
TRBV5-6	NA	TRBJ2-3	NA	TGTGCCAGCAGCCGGGATGAAAATACGCAGTATTTT	CASSRDENTQYF